One T cell receptor beta chain is described in this entry. Here immunoSEQ multiplex PCR was the method, and the copy in TCRdb shows in-frame clones only, minus some. This repertoire shows 350,000 to 450,000 clones, more than 80% found once; its top ten account for roughly 1.2%. The sample comes from a study of blood T cell repertoires in COVID-19. Study overall: PBMCs, B-cell-depleted T cells, or T cells were the source of the cDNA or gDNA that made up the material.

This CDR3 spans 15 amino acids. With V trimmed by 2 bases and J by 4 bases, 4 bases remained unmatched. Per the germline V gene, CDR1 is MNHEY and CDR2 is SMNVEV (reference sequence). The sequence was obtained from a man between 35 and 55 years old with acute or convalescent COVID-19. This chain links TRBV27 with TRBJ2-1; 8 positions agree with TRBD2. The specimen was peripheral blood. This CDR3 is CASSLGAGAYNEQFF. The CDR3 nucleotides read TGTGCCAGCAGTTTAGGAGCGGGGGCTTACAATGAGCAGTTCTTC.